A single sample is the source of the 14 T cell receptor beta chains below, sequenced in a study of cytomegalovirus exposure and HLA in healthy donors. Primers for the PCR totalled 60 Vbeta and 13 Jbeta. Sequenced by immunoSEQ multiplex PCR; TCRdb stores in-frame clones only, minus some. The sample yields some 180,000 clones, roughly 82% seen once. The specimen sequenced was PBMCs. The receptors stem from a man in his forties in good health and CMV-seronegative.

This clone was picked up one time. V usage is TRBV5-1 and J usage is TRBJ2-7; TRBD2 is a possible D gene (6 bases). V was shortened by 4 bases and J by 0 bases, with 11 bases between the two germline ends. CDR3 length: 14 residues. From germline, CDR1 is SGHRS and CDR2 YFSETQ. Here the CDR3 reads CASSRDGSSYEQYF. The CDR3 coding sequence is TGCGCCAGCAGCCGGGACGGGAGCTCCTACGAGCAGTACTTC.

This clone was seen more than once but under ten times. CDR3 sequence: CASSLIGRVTDYGYTF. The CDR3 region has the DNA TGTGCCAGCAGCTTGATCGGCAGGGTAACAGACTATGGCTACACCTTC. The V gene is TRBV5-6, the J gene TRBJ1-2; maybe TRBD1 (5 bases). Per the germline V gene, CDR1 is SGHDT and CDR2 is YYEEEE. CDR3 length equals 16 residues. The V end lost 1 base, the J end lost 3 bases, and 16 bases lay between the germline ends.

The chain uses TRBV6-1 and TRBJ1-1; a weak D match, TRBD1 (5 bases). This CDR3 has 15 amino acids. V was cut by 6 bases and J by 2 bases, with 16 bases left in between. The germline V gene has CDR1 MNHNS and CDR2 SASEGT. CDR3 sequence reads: CASRLLSQGNTEAFF. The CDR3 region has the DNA TGTGCCAGCAGGCTCCTATCCCAGGGAAACACTGAAGCTTTCTTT.

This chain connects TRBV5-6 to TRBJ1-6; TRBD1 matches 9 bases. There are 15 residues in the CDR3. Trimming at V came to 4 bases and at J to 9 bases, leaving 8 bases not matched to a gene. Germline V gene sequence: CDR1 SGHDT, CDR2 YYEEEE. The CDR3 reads CASSLPGTGRSPLHF. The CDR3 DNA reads TGTGCCAGCAGCCTTCCCGGGACAGGGCGTTCACCCCTCCACTTT.

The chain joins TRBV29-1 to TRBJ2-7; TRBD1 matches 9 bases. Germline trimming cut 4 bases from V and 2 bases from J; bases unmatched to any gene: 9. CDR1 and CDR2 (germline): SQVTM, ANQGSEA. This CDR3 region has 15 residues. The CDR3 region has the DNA TGCAGCGTTGTCACCGGGACAGGGAGAACCTACGAGCAGTACTTC. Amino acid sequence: CSVVTGTGRTYEQYF.

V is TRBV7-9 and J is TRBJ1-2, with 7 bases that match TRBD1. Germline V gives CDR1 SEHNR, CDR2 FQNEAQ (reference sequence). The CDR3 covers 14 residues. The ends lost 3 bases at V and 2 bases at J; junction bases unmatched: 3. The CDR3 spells CASSLRRGNYGYTF. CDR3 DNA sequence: TGTGCCAGCAGCTTGCGCAGGGGGAACTATGGCTACACCTTC.

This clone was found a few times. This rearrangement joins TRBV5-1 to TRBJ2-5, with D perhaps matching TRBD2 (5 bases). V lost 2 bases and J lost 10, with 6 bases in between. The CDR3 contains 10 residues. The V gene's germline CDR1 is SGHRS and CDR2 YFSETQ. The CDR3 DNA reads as TGCGCCAGCAGCTTTCGGGGCCAGTACTTC. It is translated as CASSFRGQYF.

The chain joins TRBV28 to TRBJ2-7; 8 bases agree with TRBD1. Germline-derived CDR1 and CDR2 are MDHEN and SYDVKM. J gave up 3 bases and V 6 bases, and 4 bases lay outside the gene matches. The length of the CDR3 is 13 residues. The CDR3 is CASRRQGRYEQYF. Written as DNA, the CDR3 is TGTGCCAGCAGGAGACAGGGGCGCTACGAGCAGTACTTC. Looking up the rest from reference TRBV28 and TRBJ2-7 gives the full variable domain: DVKVTQSSRYLVKRTGEKVFLECVQDMDHENMFWYRQDPGLGLRLIYFSYDVKMKEKGDIPEGYSVSREKKERFSLILESASTNQTSMYLCASRRQGRYEQYFGPGTRLTVT.

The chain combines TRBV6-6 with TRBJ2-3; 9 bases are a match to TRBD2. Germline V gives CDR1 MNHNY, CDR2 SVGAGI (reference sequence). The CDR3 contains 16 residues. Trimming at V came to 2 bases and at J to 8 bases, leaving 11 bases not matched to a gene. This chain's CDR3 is CASSYPPSGAGGTQYF. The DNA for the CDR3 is TGTGCCAGCAGTTACCCTCCTAGCGGGGCGGGGGGTACGCAGTATTTT.

The CDR3 DNA reads as TGTGCCAGCAACCTCGACGGACTCTCTGGGGCCAACGTCCTGACTTTC. As protein: CASNLDGLSGANVLTF. J is TRBJ2-6 and V is TRBV5-4; D might be TRBD2 (5 bases). The CDR3 extends over 16 amino acids. V was pared by 6 bases and J by 0 bases, with 13 bases between. The germline V gene has CDR1 SGHNT and CDR2 YYREEE (reference sequence).

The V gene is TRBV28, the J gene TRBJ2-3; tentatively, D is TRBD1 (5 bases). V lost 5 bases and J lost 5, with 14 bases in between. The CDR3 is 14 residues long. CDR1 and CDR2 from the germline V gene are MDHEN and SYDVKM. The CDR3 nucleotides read TGTGCCAGCAGTGTAGGTGGGGCGGTAGATACGCAGTATTTT. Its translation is CASSVGGAVDTQYF. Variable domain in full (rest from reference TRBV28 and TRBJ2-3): DVKVTQSSRYLVKRTGEKVFLECVQDMDHENMFWYRQDPGLGLRLIYFSYDVKMKEKGDIPEGYSVSREKKERFSLILESASTNQTSMYLCASSVGGAVDTQYFGPGTRLTVL.

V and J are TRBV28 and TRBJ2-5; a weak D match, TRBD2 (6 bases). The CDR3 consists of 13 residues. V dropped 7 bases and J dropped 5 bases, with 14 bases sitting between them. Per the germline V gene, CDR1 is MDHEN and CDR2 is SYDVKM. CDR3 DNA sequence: TGTGCCAGCAATTGGGGAGGTTGGGAGACCCAGTACTTC. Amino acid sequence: CASNWGGWETQYF.

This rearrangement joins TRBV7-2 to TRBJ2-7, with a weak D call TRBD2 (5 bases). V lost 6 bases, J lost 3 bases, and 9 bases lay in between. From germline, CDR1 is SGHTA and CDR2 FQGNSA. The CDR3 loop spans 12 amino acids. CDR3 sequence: CASRLSGYEQYF. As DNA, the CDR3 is TGTGCCAGCAGACTAAGCGGCTACGAGCAGTACTTC.

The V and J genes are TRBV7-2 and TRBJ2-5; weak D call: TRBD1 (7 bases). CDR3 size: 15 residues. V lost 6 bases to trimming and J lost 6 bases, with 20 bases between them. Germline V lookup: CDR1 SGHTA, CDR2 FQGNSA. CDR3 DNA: TGTGCCAGCAGTTCCACCGGAGGGGGCAAGAAGACCCAGTACTTC. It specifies CASSSTGGGKKTQYF.